This entry describes one T cell receptor (beta chain). Trimming took 2 bases from V and 1 from J, leaving 6 bases between them. The CDR3 extends over 13 amino acids. Per germline, CDR1 KGHSH and CDR2 LQKENI. The data derive from a study of blood T cell repertoires in COVID-19. Source study methods: Amplified reference gene primers provided the basis for estimating nucleated cell counts. Measured with immunoSEQ multiplex PCR; TCRdb has only the in-frame clones, and not every one. The DNA was the basis for D and trimming; V, J and clone size are from that table. The table records 150,000 to 200,000 clones, over 80% of them present only once.

The material sequenced was peripheral blood. This rearrangement joins TRBV18 to TRBJ2-7; D gene ambiguous. This clonotype was sampled from a woman between 50 and 59 years old with acute or convalescent COVID-19. The CDR3 protein is CASSPEQSYEQYF. In DNA form, the CDR3 reads TGTGCCAGCTCACCAGAACAGTCCTACGAGCAGTACTTC.